Here is one T cell receptor (beta chain) with its context. This entry belongs to a study of blood T cell repertoires in COVID-19. Study at large: Whether acute or convalescent, the COVID-19 samples came from the United States, Italy and Spain. PBMCs, B-cell-depleted T cells, or T cells provided the cDNA or gDNA that made up the material.

Under the authors' procedure: Estimation of nucleated cell counts relied on the amplification of reference gene primers. TCRdb's copy holds only in-frame clones and misses some; the assay was immunoSEQ multiplex PCR. V and J calls and clone size are given by that table; D and trimming were obtained from the DNA. The sample comprises tens of thousands of clones, around 88% of which are singletons, and approximately 45% rests with the top ten. Germline CDR1 reads MDHEN; CDR2 reads SYDVKM. CDR3 length equals 13 residues. The V gene lost 6 bases and the J gene lost 9 bases, with 18 bases spanning the gap.

The sample comprised peripheral blood. The rearrangement links TRBV28 to TRBJ2-7; no firm D call. This receptor was obtained from a woman older than 75 with active or convalescent COVID-19. For the CDR3, the DNA is TGTGCCAGCAGACAGATACCCGACGAGAGGCAGTACTTC. Amino acid sequence: CASRQIPDERQYF.